The source of this TCR beta chain is a study of blood T cell repertoires in COVID-19. The CDR3 runs to 13 residues. Trimming took 3 bases from V and 7 from J; bases not matched to a gene: 3. Only in-frame clones appear in the TCRdb table, and some are missing; sequencing was by immunoSEQ multiplex PCR. Counted here are 250,000 or so clones, 85% occurring once; the ten biggest clones make up more than 6%. V is TRBV12-3 or TRBV12-4 and J is TRBJ1-5; 7 bases are a match to TRBD1. The material sequenced was peripheral blood. This receptor was identified in a woman between 55 and 75 years old with active or convalescent COVID-19. The CDR3 region has the DNA TGTGCCAGCAGTTTGGGCAGGGGGCAGCCCCAGCATTTT. This translates into CASSLGRGQPQHF.